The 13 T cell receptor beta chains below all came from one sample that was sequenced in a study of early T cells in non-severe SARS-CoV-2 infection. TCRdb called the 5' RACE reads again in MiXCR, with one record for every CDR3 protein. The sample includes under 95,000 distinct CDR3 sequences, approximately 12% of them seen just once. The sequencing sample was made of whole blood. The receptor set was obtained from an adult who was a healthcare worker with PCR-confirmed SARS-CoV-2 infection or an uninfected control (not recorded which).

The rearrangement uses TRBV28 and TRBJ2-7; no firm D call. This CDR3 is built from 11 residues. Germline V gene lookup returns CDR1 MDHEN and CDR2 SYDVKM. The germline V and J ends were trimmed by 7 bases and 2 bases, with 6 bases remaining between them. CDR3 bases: TGTGCCAGCACCCAGGCCTACGAGCAGTACTTC. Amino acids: CASTQAYEQYF. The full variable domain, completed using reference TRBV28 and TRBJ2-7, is DVKVTQSSRYLVKRTGEKVFLECVQDMDHENMFWYRQDPGLGLRLIYFSYDVKMKEKGDIPEGYSVSREKKERFSLILESASTNQTSMYLCASTQAYEQYFGPGTRLTVT.

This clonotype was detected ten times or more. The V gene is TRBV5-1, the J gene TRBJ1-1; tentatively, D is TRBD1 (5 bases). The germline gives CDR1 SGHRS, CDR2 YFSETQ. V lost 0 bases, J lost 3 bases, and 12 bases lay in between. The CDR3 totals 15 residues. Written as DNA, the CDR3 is TGCGCCAGCAGCTTGGCTCAGGGAGAGGACACTGAAGCTTTCTTT. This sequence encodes CASSLAQGEDTEAFF.

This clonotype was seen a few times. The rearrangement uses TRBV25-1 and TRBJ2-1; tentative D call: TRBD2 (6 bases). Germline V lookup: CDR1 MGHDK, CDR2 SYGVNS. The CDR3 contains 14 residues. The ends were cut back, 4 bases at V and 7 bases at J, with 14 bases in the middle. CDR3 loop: CASSGLANRNEQFF. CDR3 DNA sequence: TGTGCCAGCAGTGGTCTAGCGAATCGTAATGAGCAGTTCTTC.

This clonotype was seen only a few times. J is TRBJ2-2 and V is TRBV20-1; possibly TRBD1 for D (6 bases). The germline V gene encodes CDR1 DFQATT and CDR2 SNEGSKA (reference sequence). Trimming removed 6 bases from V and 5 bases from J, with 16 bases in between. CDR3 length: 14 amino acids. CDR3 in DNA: TGCAGTGCCCGTACGGGCCAGGGGACCGGGGAGCTGTTTTTT. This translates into CSARTGQGTGELFF.

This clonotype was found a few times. The DNA of the CDR3 is TGTGCCAGTAGCTCCCCCCAGGGAAATAGCAATCAGCCCCAGCATTTT. Translating gives CASSSPQGNSNQPQHF. The chain joins TRBV19 to TRBJ1-5; the D gene is possibly TRBD1 (5 bases). Per germline, CDR1 LNHDA and CDR2 SQIVND (reference sequence). The CDR3 consists of 16 residues. V was trimmed by 6 bases and J by 0 bases, leaving 15 bases between them.

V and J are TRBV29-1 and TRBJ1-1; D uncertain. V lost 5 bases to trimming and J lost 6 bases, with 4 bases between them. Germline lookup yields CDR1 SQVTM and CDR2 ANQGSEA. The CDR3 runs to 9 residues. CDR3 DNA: TGCAGCGTTAACGCTGAAGCTTTCTTT. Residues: CSVNAEAFF.

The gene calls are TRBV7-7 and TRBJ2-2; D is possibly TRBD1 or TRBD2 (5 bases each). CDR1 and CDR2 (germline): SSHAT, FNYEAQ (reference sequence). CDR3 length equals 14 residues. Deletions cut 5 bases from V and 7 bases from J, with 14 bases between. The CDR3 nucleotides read TGTGCCAGCAGCCCGGGGCCTTACTACGGGGAGCTGTTTTTT. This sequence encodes CASSPGPYYGELFF.

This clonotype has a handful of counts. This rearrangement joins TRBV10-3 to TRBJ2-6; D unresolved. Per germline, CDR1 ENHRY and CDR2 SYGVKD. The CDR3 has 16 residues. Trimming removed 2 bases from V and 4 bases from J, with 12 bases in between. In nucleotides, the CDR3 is TGTGCCATCAGTGAGCGGCCCAGCGCAGGGGCCAACGTCCTGACTTTC. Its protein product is CAISERPSAGANVLTF.

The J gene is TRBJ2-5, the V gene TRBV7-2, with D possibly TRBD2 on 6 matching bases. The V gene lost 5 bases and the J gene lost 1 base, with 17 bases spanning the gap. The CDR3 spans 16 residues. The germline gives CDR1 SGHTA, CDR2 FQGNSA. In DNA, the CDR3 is TGTGCCAGCAGCCCCAGGTGGGGTAGCGGCCAAGAGACCCAGTACTTC. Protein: CASSPRWGSGQETQYF. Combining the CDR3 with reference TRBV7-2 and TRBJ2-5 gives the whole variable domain GAGVSQSPSNKVTEKGKDVELRCDPISGHTALYWYRQSLGQGLEFLIYFQGNSAPDKSGLPSDRFSAERTGGSVSTLTIQRTQQEDSAVYLCASSPRWGSGQETQYFGPGTRLLVL.

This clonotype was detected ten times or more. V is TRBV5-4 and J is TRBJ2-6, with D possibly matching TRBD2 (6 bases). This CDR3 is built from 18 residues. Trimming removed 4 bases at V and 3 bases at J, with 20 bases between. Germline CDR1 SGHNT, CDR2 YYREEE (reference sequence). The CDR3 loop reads CASSPPRGLQGGANVLTF. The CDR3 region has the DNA TGTGCCAGCAGCCCCCCCCGGGGACTCCAAGGTGGGGCCAACGTCCTGACTTTC. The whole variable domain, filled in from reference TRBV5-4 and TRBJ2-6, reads ETGVTQSPTHLIKTRGQQVTLRCSSQSGHNTVSWYQQALGQGPQFIFQYYREEENGRGNFPPRFSGLQFPNYSSELNVNALELDDSALYLCASSPPRGLQGGANVLTFGAGSRLTVL.

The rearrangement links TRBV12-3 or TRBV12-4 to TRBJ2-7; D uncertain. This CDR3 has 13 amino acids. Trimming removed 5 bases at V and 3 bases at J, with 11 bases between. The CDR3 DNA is TGTGCCAGCAGTGGCCCGACATTCTACGAGCAGTACTTC. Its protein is CASSGPTFYEQYF.

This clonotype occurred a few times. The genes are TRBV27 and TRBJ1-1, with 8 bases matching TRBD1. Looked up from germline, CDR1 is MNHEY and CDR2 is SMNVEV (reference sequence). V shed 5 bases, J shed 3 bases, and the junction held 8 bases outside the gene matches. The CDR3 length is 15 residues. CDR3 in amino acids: CASSPKDRVHTEAFF. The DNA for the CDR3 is TGTGCCAGCAGTCCCAAGGACAGGGTGCACACTGAAGCTTTCTTT.

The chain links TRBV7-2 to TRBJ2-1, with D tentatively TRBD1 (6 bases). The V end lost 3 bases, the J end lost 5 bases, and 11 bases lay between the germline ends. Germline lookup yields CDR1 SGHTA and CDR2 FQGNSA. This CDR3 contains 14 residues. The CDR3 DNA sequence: TGTGCCAGCAGCTTCAGGGGTGCCCACAATGAGCAGTTCTTC. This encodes CASSFRGAHNEQFF.